These 6 T cell receptor beta chains originate from one sample sequenced in a study of T-cell reconstitution after alpha-beta-depleted transplantation in children. Study conclusions and caveats: Counts and diversity of T cells one year after transplant came mostly from newly produced T cells.

Their cognate antigens are unknown. Unique molecular identifiers were incorporated when the TCRbeta library was constructed. Via MiXCR, TCRdb re-called the PCR reads, giving one row per CDR3 protein. Among some 300,000 distinct CDR3 sequences listed, nearly 8% were seen once. The source was peripheral blood, collected 360 days after TCRalphabeta/CD19-depleted stem cell transplant. Every receptor here comes from a female patient between 2 and 15 years old who had a stem cell transplant for Fanconi anemia, so the T cells may come from the graft donor.

This clonotype showed up many times. This chain uses TRBV24-1 with TRBJ2-1, with D perhaps being TRBD1 or TRBD2 (5 bases each). The V gene lost 4 bases and the J gene lost 2 bases, with 5 bases spanning the gap. Germline lookup yields CDR1 KGHDR and CDR2 SFDVKD. This CDR3 spans 13 amino acids. The CDR3 sequence is CATSEGPYNEQFF. For the CDR3, the DNA is TGTGCCACCAGTGAGGGACCCTACAATGAGCAGTTCTTC.

This clonotype was detected a few times. The rearrangement links TRBV2 to TRBJ2-3, with 10 bases aligning to TRBD2. Germline CDR1 is SNHLY and CDR2 is FYNNEI. The CDR3 extends over 14 amino acids. Germline trimming cut 5 bases from V and 3 bases from J; bases unmatched to any gene: 2. The CDR3 nucleotides read TGTGCCAGCAGTACACTAGCGGGGACAGATACGCAGTATTTT. As protein: CASSTLAGTDTQYF.

V is TRBV18 and J is TRBJ2-2, with D perhaps matching TRBD2 (5 bases). Germline V gene data show CDR1 as KGHSH and CDR2 as LQKENI. This CDR3 has 13 residues. V lost 4 bases, J lost 7 bases, and 10 bases lay in between. CDR3 nucleotide sequence: TGTGCCAGCTCACGACGGGGTATCGGGGAGCTGTTTTTT. Protein product: CASSRRGIGELFF.

The table lists this clonotype with many counts. The rearrangement uses TRBV7-9 and TRBJ2-7; D may match TRBD1 or TRBD2 (5 bases each). In germline, CDR1 is SEHNR, CDR2 FQNEAQ (reference sequence). Trimming removed 5 bases at V and 3 bases at J, with 20 bases between. This CDR3 has 16 amino acids. The chain's CDR3 is CASSTRLGPQLYEQYF. For the CDR3, the DNA is TGTGCCAGCAGCACCCGCCTGGGACCACAACTCTACGAGCAGTACTTC.

This clonotype has ten or more counts. The chain combines TRBV20-1 with TRBJ2-5; weak D call: TRBD1 (5 bases). V dropped 2 bases and J dropped 5 bases, with 18 bases sitting between them. Per germline, CDR1 DFQATT and CDR2 SNEGSKA (reference sequence). The length of the CDR3 is 15 residues. The CDR3 region has the DNA TGCAGTGCTAGAAGCAAAAAGGGGTTACTGGAGACCCAGTACTTC. Amino acids: CSARSKKGLLETQYF.

This clonotype was counted only a few times. The rearrangement links TRBV6-1 to TRBJ2-3, with no clear D. The CDR3 has 15 residues. Germline lookup yields CDR1 MNHNS and CDR2 SASEGT. Trimming stripped 0 bases from V and 0 bases from J, with 7 bases between. In DNA, the CDR3 is TGTGCCAGCAGTGAAGCTATGGGCAGCACAGATACGCAGTATTTT. Translated, it gives CASSEAMGSTDTQYF.